The rows below give T cell receptor beta chains drawn from one sample of a study of T cells in localized non-small cell lung cancer. Profiled with immunoSEQ multiplex PCR; TCRdb holds only in-frame clones, not every one. The sample lists 4,700 or so clones, roughly 33% occurring once. Specimen: lung tumor tissue, collected before any cancer treatment. The source of these receptors is a female donor older than 55 with stage I lung adenocarcinoma. Both conserved end residues are part of each CDR3. D genes are given only for firm matches.

D gene	V gene	J gene	CDR3 protein
NA	TRBV11-3	TRBJ2-1	CASSFGLSSYNEQFF
NA	TRBV6-8	TRBJ1-2	CASSRQGGDYGYTF
NA	TRBV6-8	TRBJ2-7	CASSSFGGQDLSYEQYF
NA	TRBV5-1	TRBJ1-2	CASSLVGVANYGYTF
NA	TRBV25-1	TRBJ1-1	CASGRMNTEAFF
NA	TRBV29-1	TRBJ2-5	CSFVRVLGETQYF
NA	TRBV6-8	TRBJ1-2	CASSSPQRGYGYTF
TRBD1	TRBV29-1	TRBJ2-5	CSVEEGKQGQETQYF
NA	TRBV10-3	TRBJ2-1	CAISISQGGEQFF
NA	TRBV30	TRBJ2-2	CAWSLSGELFF
NA	TRBV9	TRBJ2-7	CASSLGSNYYEQYF
NA	TRBV5-1	TRBJ2-7	CASSLAVGAGSYEQYF
NA	TRBV6-8	TRBJ2-2	CASTPGHTGELFF